This T cell receptor (beta chain) appears in the sequencing data of a study of T cells in localized non-small cell lung cancer. Study results and caveats: Median approximately 61 top-100 tumor clones were shared with paired adjacent lung.

Libraries were prepared by immunoSEQ multiplex PCR; TCRdb keeps only in-frame clonotypes and omits some of them. In the table there are approximately 1,300 clones, more than 35% of which are singletons. The V segment lost 3 bases and the J segment 5 bases; nucleotides outside the gene matches: 7. The germline gives CDR1 SGHNT, CDR2 YENEEA. This CDR3 region has 15 residues. On this clone itself: Its antigen is still unknown.

The source material was lung tumor tissue, sampled before any cancer treatment. The V gene is TRBV11-3, the J gene TRBJ2-5; TRBD1 matches 9 bases. The sequence was obtained from an older male donor with stage III lung adenocarcinoma. The DNA of the CDR3 is TGTGCCAGCAGCTTGGGGACAGGGCGCTGGGAGACCCAGTACTTC. Its protein is CASSLGTGRWETQYF.